This T cell receptor (beta chain) was documented in a study of control samples from healthy donors and cancer patients. This CDR3 spans 15 amino acids. The V gene's germline CDR1 is SGHRS and CDR2 YFSETQ. With V trimmed by 4 bases and J by 3 bases, 6 bases remained unmatched. The table came from immunoSEQ multiplex PCR; TCRdb's copy has only in-frame clones and leaves some out. The table has over 85,000 clones, around 87% seen once. The specimen sequenced was PBMCs. This rearrangement joins TRBV5-1 to TRBJ1-1; 10 bases match TRBD1. The receptor comes from an older woman with lung cancer. The CDR3 DNA sequence: TGCGCCAGCAGCACCCAGACAGGGGGCCACACTGAAGCTTTCTTT. Translating it yields CASSTQTGGHTEAFF.